This T cell receptor (beta chain) was retrieved from a study of T cell responses to AZD1222 COVID-19 vaccine. Study findings and constraints: Spike as a whole was targeted by vaccine-associated CD4 TCRs, dominant at 160-218 and 743-854.

CDR1 SGHTA and CDR2 FQGTGA come from the germline V gene. Trimming took 4 bases from V and 2 from J, leaving 9 bases between them. This CDR3 has 14 amino acids. Clones were sequenced by immunoSEQ multiplex PCR, and TCRdb holds only the in-frame ones, with some missing. The sample carries tens of thousands of clones, around 87% recorded once. This clone has only one observation. As yet, its antigen is unknown. Specimen: peripheral blood, collected on day 0 of AZD1222 vaccination. The V call is TRBV7-3, the J call TRBJ2-1, with D possibly TRBD1 on 7 matching bases. The TCR originated in an adult in good health. The CDR3 DNA reads TGTGCCAGCAGCTCCAGGGGGGCCTACAATGAGCAGTTCTTC. This sequence encodes CASSSRGAYNEQFF.